The present TCR beta chain was sequenced within a study of OX40 agonist ivuxolimab in advanced cancers. The study's findings and limits: Certain nonresponding patients likewise had low normalized T-cell clonal expansion. Clonal expansion by week 6 occurred in CD4+ and CD8+ blood T cells (at 0.1 to 3.0 mg/kg).

A remark on this clone: Antigen: not known.

Only in-frame clones appear in the TCRdb table, and some are missing; sequencing was by immunoSEQ multiplex PCR. The data hold 65,000 to 70,000 clones, with 60% to 80% observed a single time. Autoimmune disease history or systemic immunosuppression barred patients. Blood got drawn at baseline, again on cycle 4 day 1, and then on cycle 7 day 1. The ends were cut back, 3 bases at V and 0 bases at J, with 8 bases in the middle. The CDR3 spans 15 residues. CDR1 is LNHDA and CDR2 is SQIVND in the germline V gene (reference sequence). The TCR sequence derives from an adult with an advanced solid tumor such as melanoma, head and neck, liver or kidney cancer. Sequenced here: CD4+ or CD8+ T cells sorted from blood, sampled in a trial of the OX40 agonist ivuxolimab. This chain links TRBV19 with TRBJ2-2; D not resolved. This chain's CDR3 is CASSIDYPNTGELFF. CDR3 nucleotides: TGTGCCAGTAGTATCGATTACCCGAACACCGGGGAGCTGTTTTTT.